This passage covers 25 T cell receptor beta chains from one sample sequenced in a study of blood T cell repertoires in COVID-19. This table comes from immunoSEQ multiplex PCR, and its TCRdb copy is limited to in-frame clones, with some not included. Of roughly 230,000 clones listed, over 90% were seen once; the top ten hold roughly 0.89%. Sequencing was performed on peripheral blood. The receptors were gathered from a man aged 30-40 years with COVID-19, enrolled during active disease.

This clone was observed a few times. The chain combines TRBV6-2 or TRBV6-3 with TRBJ2-7; 15 bases are shared with TRBD2. V dropped 6 bases and J dropped 4; count of bases not matched to a gene: 4. CDR1 and CDR2 (germline): MNHEY, SVGEGT. The CDR3 has 15 residues. CDR3 protein: CASSRTSGGAYEQYF. The CDR3 DNA sequence: TGTGCCAGCAGCAGGACTAGCGGGGGGGCATACGAGCAGTACTTC.

The rearrangement joins TRBV2 to TRBJ1-1; the D gene is possibly TRBD1 (5 bases). The V gene lost 4 bases and the J gene lost 3 bases, with 21 bases spanning the gap. The CDR3 covers 17 residues. Germline CDR1 and CDR2: SNHLY and FYNNEI. The CDR3 loop reads CASSGLLSRGGDTEAFF. CDR3 bases: TGTGCCAGCAGTGGGCTATTGTCACGGGGAGGGGACACTGAAGCTTTCTTT.

This chain links TRBV25-1 with TRBJ1-6; a weak D match, TRBD1 (5 bases). Germline values: CDR1 MGHDK, CDR2 SYGVNS. Trimming removed 3 bases from V and 8 bases from J, with 14 bases in between. The CDR3 runs 15 residues. CDR3 in DNA: TGTGCCAGCAGTGAGGCCGGGACTTCGGATTCACCCCTCCACTTT. This encodes CASSEAGTSDSPLHF.

This clone was recorded a few times. The V call is TRBV9, the J call TRBJ2-7; 9 bases are shared with TRBD2. The CDR3 runs to 16 residues. J gave up 3 bases and V 0 bases, and 7 bases lay outside the gene matches. The germline V gene encodes CDR1 SGDLS and CDR2 YYNGEE. CDR3 coding DNA: TGTGCCAGCAGCGTAGGGGCTAGCGGGGAATACTACGAGCAGTACTTC. Residues: CASSVGASGEYYEQYF.

The chain uses TRBV27 and TRBJ1-1; TRBD1 matches 8 bases. Germline V gene data show CDR1 as MNHEY and CDR2 as SMNVEV (reference sequence). There are 15 residues in the CDR3. The trim removed 0 bases at V and 4 bases at J, leaving 4 bases unmatched. CDR3 nucleotide sequence: TGTGCCAGCAGTTTATCGTACAGGGGGAGCACTGAAGCTTTCTTT. It codes for CASSLSYRGSTEAFF.

The chain joins TRBV30 to TRBJ2-1; TRBD2 is a possible D gene (5 bases). Germline-derived CDR1 and CDR2 are GTSNPN and SVGIG (reference sequence). The V end lost 2 bases, the J end lost 4 bases, and 9 bases lay between the germline ends. There are 13 residues in the CDR3. CDR3 sequence (DNA): TGTGCCTGGAGTTGGTCGGGGTACAATGAGCAGTTCTTC. As protein: CAWSWSGYNEQFF.

The chain joins TRBV30 to TRBJ1-3; the match to TRBD1 covers 7 bases. From germline, CDR1 is GTSNPN and CDR2 SVGIG (reference sequence). V lost 6 bases and J lost 0; bases outside the gene matches: 11. The CDR3 is 16 residues long. In DNA, the CDR3 is TGTGCCTGCGGAACCGGACAGGTCTACTCTGGAAACACCATATATTTT. It is translated as CACGTGQVYSGNTIYF.

This chain joins TRBV14 and TRBJ1-1; 7 bases are a match to TRBD1. The CDR3 has 15 amino acids. Trimming at V came to 2 bases and at J to 2 bases, leaving 5 bases not matched to a gene. Germline values: CDR1 SGHDN, CDR2 FVKESK. The CDR3 reads CASSQLRTGNTEAFF. The CDR3 bases are TGTGCCAGCAGCCAACTCCGGACAGGCAACACTGAAGCTTTCTTT.

This chain connects TRBV18 to TRBJ1-2; 7 nucleotides match TRBD1. The CDR3 is 14 residues long. Losses at the gene ends were 6 bases for V and 6 bases for J; bases not matched to a gene: 10. Germline CDR1 KGHSH, CDR2 LQKENI. CDR3 residues: CASSRDSPKDGYTF. The CDR3 DNA follows: TGTGCCAGCTCGCGGGACAGCCCGAAGGATGGCTACACCTTC.

This clone appeared once. This chain connects TRBV30 to TRBJ2-6; D unclear. Per germline, CDR1 GTSNPN and CDR2 SVGIG (reference sequence). The length of the CDR3 is 15 residues. Between the trimmed V and J ends, which lost 3 bases and 1 base, there was a span of 10 bases. The CDR3 loop reads CAWSLSLSGANVLTF. In DNA, the CDR3 is TGTGCCTGGAGCCTCAGTTTATCTGGGGCCAACGTCCTGACTTTC.

The chain has TRBV19 and TRBJ2-5; D unresolved. The CDR3 contains 13 residues. Germline CDR1 is LNHDA and CDR2 is SQIVND (reference sequence). Trimming stripped 3 bases from V and 2 bases from J, with 7 bases between. CDR3 nucleotide sequence: TGTGCCAGTAGTATTCAACAGCAAGAGACCCAGTACTTC. As protein: CASSIQQQETQYF.

This chain connects TRBV7-6 to TRBJ1-4; D unclear. Germline assignment: CDR1 SGHVS and CDR2 FNYEAQ. V gave up 5 bases and J gave up 3 bases, with 16 bases separating them. CDR3 size: 16 residues. The CDR3 spells CASSRDGSGANEKLFF. For the CDR3, the DNA is TGTGCCAGCAGCAGAGACGGCTCCGGGGCTAATGAAAAACTGTTTTTT.

V gene TRBV9 combines with J gene TRBJ2-3, with D unclear. V lost 2 bases and J 6 bases, leaving 4 bases between the germline ends. Germline-derived CDR1 and CDR2 are SGDLS and YYNGEE. The CDR3 contains 11 residues. CDR3 protein: CASSVGDTQYF. CDR3 DNA sequence: TGTGCCAGCAGCGTCGGGGATACGCAGTATTTT.

This chain uses TRBV5-1 with TRBJ2-7; D is unclear. This CDR3 has 14 residues. The ends were cut back, 4 bases at V and 5 bases at J, with 16 bases in the middle. CDR1 and CDR2 (germline): SGHRS, YFSETQ. The CDR3 loop is CASSESRAIDEQYF. CDR3 nucleotides: TGCGCCAGCAGCGAAAGTCGAGCGATCGACGAGCAGTACTTC.

The chain is built from TRBV5-1 and TRBJ2-1; 9 nucleotides agree with TRBD2. This CDR3 has 17 residues. Germline V gene lookup returns CDR1 SGHRS and CDR2 YFSETQ. V shed 4 bases and J 4 bases; nucleotides not matched to a gene: 12. The chain's CDR3 is CASSPGPLAGSYNEQFF. CDR3 sequence (DNA): TGCGCCAGCAGCCCGGGGCCTCTAGCGGGGTCTTACAATGAGCAGTTCTTC.

The gene calls are TRBV24-1 and TRBJ1-1; D is undetermined. V shed 6 bases and J shed 1 base, with 5 bases lying between them. CDR3 length: 12 amino acids. The V gene's germline CDR1 is KGHDR and CDR2 SFDVKD. CDR3 sequence: CATSNRNTEAFF. The CDR3 nucleotides read TGTGCCACCAGTAACAGGAACACTGAAGCTTTCTTT.

This clone was recorded only once. The chain recombines TRBV2 with TRBJ2-7; a possible D gene is TRBD2 (6 bases). CDR3 length: 15 amino acids. V was shortened by 6 bases and J by 3 bases, with 18 bases between the two germline ends. CDR1 and CDR2 from the germline V gene are SNHLY and FYNNEI. CDR3 coding DNA: TGTGCCAGCAGCCAAGCCGGGACGCGGGACTACGAGCAGTACTTC. Residues: CASSQAGTRDYEQYF.

J is TRBJ2-1 and V is TRBV6-6; 9 bases line up with TRBD1. CDR3 length: 12 residues. Germline assignment: CDR1 MNHNY and CDR2 SVGAGI (reference sequence). Trimming cost V 7 bases and J 10 bases; bases outside gene matches: 5. For the CDR3, the DNA is TGTGCCAGCAAGAACAGGGGGCTCGAGCAGTTCTTC. It codes for CASKNRGLEQFF.

This chain uses TRBV5-5 with TRBJ2-2; tentatively, D is TRBD1 (5 bases). There are 15 residues in the CDR3. Trimming left V 4 bases short and J 3 bases short, with 13 bases between. Germline CDR1 is SGHKS and CDR2 is YYEKEE (reference sequence). The CDR3 loop reads CASSPRDSDTGELFF. Here the CDR3 DNA reads TGTGCCAGCAGCCCCCGAGACAGCGACACCGGGGAGCTGTTTTTT.

V gene TRBV5-1 combines with J gene TRBJ2-1; 8 bases agree with TRBD1. With 6 bases clipped from V and 7 bases from J, the junction kept 6 bases outside the gene matches. The CDR3 loop spans 13 amino acids. Germline lookup yields CDR1 SGHRS and CDR2 YFSETQ. The CDR3 is CASIRTGTNEQFF. The CDR3 DNA reads TGCGCCAGCATCCGGACAGGGACGAATGAGCAGTTCTTC.

This clone was counted many times. V is TRBV4-1 and J is TRBJ2-3; 10 positions agree with TRBD2. V lost 4 bases and J lost 6; bases outside the gene matches: 16. Germline values: CDR1 MGHRA, CDR2 YSYEKL. The CDR3 length is 18 residues. This CDR3 reads CASSRHYGASGGVDTQYF. The CDR3 bases are TGCGCCAGCAGCCGCCATTACGGTGCTAGCGGGGGAGTCGATACGCAGTATTTT.

The chain has TRBV11-3 and TRBJ2-3; no reliable D call. Germline CDR1 reads SGHNT; CDR2 reads YENEEA. Trimming cost V 2 bases and J 6 bases, with 12 bases left between them. The CDR3 extends over 14 amino acids. The CDR3, as DNA: TGTGCCAGCAGCTTAACGGAGCGTCCCGATACGCAGTATTTT. Amino acids: CASSLTERPDTQYF.

This chain joins TRBV20-1 and TRBJ1-5; D is unresolved. The length of the CDR3 is 17 residues. Germline CDR1 DFQATT, CDR2 SNEGSKA (reference sequence). V was trimmed by 3 bases and J by 4 bases, leaving 22 bases between them. CDR3 loop: CSASWEWGDTTNQPQHF. The DNA of the CDR3 is TGCAGTGCTAGTTGGGAGTGGGGAGACACCACTAATCAGCCCCAGCATTTT.

J is TRBJ2-3 and V is TRBV4-2; 8 bases are a match to TRBD2. V shed 0 bases and J 1 base; nucleotides not matched to a gene: 9. This CDR3 has 18 amino acids. The germline V gene has CDR1 LGHNA and CDR2 YNFKEQ. CDR3 DNA sequence: TGTGCCAGCAGCCAAGATGGCGGGGGGCTTCTTGGCACAGATACGCAGTATTTT. Protein product: CASSQDGGGLLGTDTQYF.

The chain uses TRBV18 and TRBJ1-1; D may be TRBD1 (6 bases). The CDR3 loop spans 14 amino acids. From germline, CDR1 is KGHSH and CDR2 LQKENI. Trimming took 0 bases from V and 3 from J, leaving 8 bases between them. CDR3 residues: CASSPPPGDTEAFF. The CDR3 DNA follows: TGTGCCAGCTCACCACCGCCAGGGGACACTGAAGCTTTCTTT.